One T cell receptor (beta chain) is described in this entry. Cohorts were assigned according to the clinical history that participants reported. These data come from a study of blood T cell repertoires in COVID-19. In the study overall: Donors in the United States, Italy and Spain gave samples during acute or convalescent COVID-19. PBMCs, B-cell-depleted T cells, or T cells were the source of the cDNA or gDNA that made up the material.

TCRdb's copy holds only in-frame clones and misses some; the assay was immunoSEQ multiplex PCR. Here the sample spans roughly 250,000 clones, over 80% being singletons. The sequencing sample was made of PBMCs or T cells enriched from blood (not recorded which). This sequence was found in a woman in her late teens or twenties who had recovered from COVID-19.

The CDR3 loop reads CASSSGTSQETQYF. CDR3 DNA sequence: TGTGCCAGCAGCTCCGGGACTAGCCAAGAGACCCAGTACTTC. The chain employs TRBV5-4 and TRBJ2-5; 8 bases are shared with TRBD2. The trim removed 3 bases at V and 1 base at J, leaving 2 bases unmatched. Germline V gene sequence: CDR1 SGHNT, CDR2 YYREEE (reference sequence). This CDR3 is built from 14 residues.